This record looks at one TCR beta chain sequence and its context. This clone's antigen is unknown. No quality values exist for individual bases; no much larger clone is one base distant. The cohort comprised fewer than 700 healthy bone marrow donors. At the time of sampling, all cohort members were nominally healthy, though unrecorded immune exposures were likely present. The donor was CMV seronegative and belonged to the group of several hundred seronegative cohort members. A peripheral blood sample was provided by each donor, and peripheral blood mononuclear cells were used for TCR beta sequencing. Genomic DNA extraction from the blood cell samples was performed with the Qiagen DNeasy Blood Extraction Kit. The library was prepared using the immunoSEQ multiplex PCR assay. For the multiplex PCR, a mixture combining 60 forward primers for TCR Vbeta segments and 13 reverse primers for TCR Jbeta segments was used. The CDR3 region of rearranged TCR beta genes was amplified from genomic DNA with a multiplex PCR assay. Amplified TCR beta libraries were sequenced as 87-base-pair reads on the Illumina HiSeq System. The authors' pipeline ran thus. Across the roughly 600 repertoires, a later analysis counted approximately 75 million unique TCR beta chains, around 10 million of which were shared by at least two donors. Raw reads were error-corrected and collapsed into unique sequences by a nearest-neighbor algorithm in which closely related sequences were merged to remove PCR and sequencing errors. To assign V, D and J gene segments, CDR3 sequences were aligned to IMGT reference sequences. For a sequence to be retained, a match of at least six nucleotides was required to both a V gene segment and a J gene segment. A rearrangement counted as productive if the CDR3 had no stop codons and remained in frame with V and J, and every other rearrangement counted as non-productive. CDR3 was defined according to IMGT convention as the region running from the second conserved V-encoded cysteine to the conserved J-encoded phenylalanine. The earlier analysis of 500 to 750 of the donors excluded any sequence lacking an unambiguous match to a single V gene segment. In an earlier analysis of several hundred of the donors, a V segment was called functional when productive rearrangements were above 56.7%, and segregating when the standard deviation between donors exceeded 5%. To diagnose cytomegalovirus status from the catalog of TCR beta chain sequences, a statistical classification framework was built. In a later analysis, V and J genes were assigned by comparing TCR nucleotide sequences against IMGT/GENE-DB human TR gene sequences. A later analysis assigned CDR3 sequences and most-parsimonious VDJ recombination scenarios with the TCRdist pipeline. In a later analysis, each TCR beta chain was defined by its CDR3 amino acid sequence together with its V-gene family, and reads without a unique V-gene family were excluded. As a way to deal with suspected cross-contamination and a sequencing artifact, a later analysis dropped under 600 nucleotide sequences that were highly shared and had low generation probability. For each public chain, a later analysis derived a clonal expansion index from normalized ranks of inferred template counts within each repertoire. A later analysis computed generation probabilities with a VDJ recombination model fitted to out-of-frame rearrangements, and checked the results against IGoR. In a later analysis, hypergeometric tests were used to score TCR-TCR, TCR-HLA and TCR-CMV co-occurrence, with a repertoire-size bias correction applied to TCR pairs. In a later analysis, false discovery rates were estimated by permuting HLA or CMV assignments 20 times. In a later analysis, co-occurring TCRs were grouped using DBSCAN, with TCRdist sequence similarity added in when clustering inside HLA-allele-positive subsets. Co-occurrence clustering excluded repertoires with fewer than 30,000 or more than 120,000 public chains, plus five with anomalous nucleotide sharing. TCRdb stores this immuneACCESS table with in-frame sequences only. Part of the clones is absent; in the studies checked, under half of the shortfall reflects unresolved V genes, and no reason is known for the rest. That table furnishes V, J and clone size, whereas the DNA furnished D and trimming. The sample table records under 200,000 clones; less than 80% of these occur just once. In total, the top ten clones hold roughly 2% of the sample.

The entry originates in a study of cytomegalovirus exposure and HLA in healthy donors (TCRdb year 2017). Turning to the overall study: In an earlier analysis of roughly 500 of the donors, 276 Gb of sequence data and 90 million to 130 million unique TCR beta sequences from about 190 million T cells were reported. Donor age, sex, ethnicity and CMV serostatus were compiled alongside the repertoire data. In an earlier analysis of over 550 of the donors, high-throughput TCR beta sequencing was used to judge whether each TCR beta V gene segment behaved as functional or pseudogenic. Among roughly 370 genotyped donors of the cohort, an average of about 240,000 unique TCR beta nucleotide sequences were sequenced per donor, approximately 20% of them non-productive. Typing coverage differed by locus: A, B, C, DRB1 and DQB1 were typed in roughly 620-640 donors, DQA1 in approximately 520, DPA1 in around 580, and DPB1 in around 440. A later analysis re-analyzed previously published TCR beta repertoires from roughly 600 donors and added high-resolution HLA genotyping to study TCR occurrence patterns. Of the approximately 370 genotyped donors, approximately 80% were placed in the genetic ancestry cluster associated with self-reported Caucasian donors. Around 320 gigabases of sequencing data and 80 million or so unique TCR sequences were included in an early release covering several hundred HLA-typed donors. Four or five DR-DQ haplotypes were treated as single units for association and clustering because of strong linkage in the cohort. A later genetic analysis took genome-wide SNP genotypes for 398 of the 666 donors and used that subset as a discovery cohort. All discovery cohort repertoires had been generated using a single sequencing platform. Rather than using new phenotypic data, the later analysis identified candidate immune exposures from TCR beta sequences and from how often those sequences occurred across donors. Along with the roughly 710-subject first cohort, a separate validation cohort of over a hundred different subjects was used. To predict cytomegalovirus infection status, the study combined high-throughput TCR immunosequencing, statistical association of individual TCRs with disease status, and machine learning. The study was designed to test whether signatures of past pathogen exposure could be identified by cataloging public T cell receptors. The study profiled the T cell repertoires of under 700 subjects by immunosequencing and related them to cytomegalovirus serostatus. HLA typing covered class I and class II loci at four-digit resolution. Overall study results and their limits: The classifier was reported to diagnose cytomegalovirus status with high specificity and sensitivity in both the original and validation cohorts. In a later analysis, HLA-associated TCR beta chains were found to be more clonally expanded and to have lower generation probabilities than equally common non-associated chains. HLA typing was unavailable for some donors at each locus, so association tests used only the typed subset. Correlated functional status among segregating V segments might be attributable to linkage disequilibrium, but an unknown experimental factor could not be ruled out. In this cohort, only TCR beta chains were sequenced, and detectable features were limited by the absence of alpha or paired-chain data. In vitro tests confirmed that three of the cytomegalovirus-associated TCR beta chains recognize cytomegalovirus antigens. An earlier analysis of some 590 of the donors showed that most TCR beta V segments appeared in productive rearrangements either about 87% or about 30% of the time, which broadly matched IMGT annotations. According to a later analysis, TCR association rates differed among HLA loci, with DRB1 alleles showing the most associated TCRs and HLA-C alleles showing the fewest. The authors suggested that the approach could potentially be extended to other disease states and immunological phenotypes. According to a later genetic analysis, donors in an Asian-associated ancestry cluster had fewer N-insertions in productive TCRs than the approximately 670-donor mean. Some IMGT-functional V segments, including TRBV6-2 and TRBV6-3, could not be distinguished by the 87-base-pair reads and were therefore excluded. Assigning TCR associations to individual alleles was difficult when HLA alleles, especially DR and DQ, strongly co-occurred. The study gave a list of 150 to 200 TCR beta chains associated with cytomegalovirus. While some public TCRs were present in many individuals, most TCR sequences turned up only very rarely across donors. The earlier analysis of approximately 590 of the donors excluded approximately 17 rarely observed V segments, including chromosome 9 orphons, because counts were too low. For the cohort, immune exposure information was limited to CMV serostatus. Roughly uniform sequencing depth across donors was assumed in presence/absence analyses, although this assumption may not hold. The sequencing pipeline was judged likely to have produced a cluster of highly shared sequence variants as a technical artifact. A further reported finding was that TCR beta sequences accurately predicted the HLA-A and HLA-B alleles for most subjects in the first cohort. An association between a missense DCLRE1C variant and V-gene and J-gene trimming of TCR beta chains was found in a later genetic analysis and replicated in an independent cohort. Specific HLA alleles were associated with 15,000 to 20,000 TCR beta sequences at a false discovery rate of 0.05 in a later analysis. Several of the top co-occurrence clusters appeared to be linked to parvovirus B19, influenza, CMV and Epstein-Barr virus, according to a later analysis. According to a later analysis, most CMV-associated TCR beta chains appeared to be HLA-restricted, and the HLA associations seemed to be driven largely by CMV exposure.

CDR1 SGHRS and CDR2 YFSETQ were looked up in the germline V gene. The germline V and J ends show losses of 0 bases and 3 bases respectively, and no gene match explains 2 bases of the junction. Taken from cysteine to phenylalanine, the CDR3 has 15 residues. Only CDR3 DNA is held: 45 bases, read in frame from base 1. Input material: PBMCs. The TCR comes from a man aged 40-50 years in good health and CMV-seronegative. The sequence links TRBV5-1 to TRBJ2-5, and 10 junctional nucleotides match TRBD1. CDR3 region: CASSLDGTGEETQYF. DNA sequence: TGCGCCAGCAGCTTGGATGGGACAGGGGAAGAGACCCAGTACTTC.